The 28 T cell receptor beta chains presented below share a single source sample, sequenced in a study of blood T cell repertoires in COVID-19 (dated by TCRdb to about 2020). Library method: the immunoSEQ multiplex PCR assay. TCRdb retrieved this table from immuneACCESS and kept in-frame rearrangements only. Not all clones are present; in checked studies, unresolved V genes account for under half, and no reason is known for the remainder. For this sample the table gives fewer than 200,000 clones, of which about 87% were detected only once. The ten largest clones add up to roughly 3.9% of the sample. Source material: peripheral blood. The receptors originated from a woman aged 60-70 years who had recovered from COVID-19.

The chain uses TRBV5-1 and TRBJ2-5, with 9 bases lining up with TRBD1. This CDR3 contains 16 residues. J gave up 3 bases and V 4 bases, and 10 bases lay outside the gene matches. The germline V gene has CDR1 SGHRS and CDR2 YFSETQ. In DNA form, the CDR3 reads TGCGCCAGCAGCCTGTCCGGACAGGGGTCGGAAGAGACCCAGTACTTC. Its translation: CASSLSGQGSEETQYF.

The chain carries TRBV5-1 and TRBJ2-7, with 7 bases fitting TRBD1. V was pared by 0 bases and J by 5 bases, with 5 bases of the junction left unmatched. Germline V gives CDR1 SGHRS, CDR2 YFSETQ. CDR3 size: 14 residues. The CDR3 nucleotides are TGCGCCAGCAGCTTGGGAGGGGGCTTAAACGAGCAGTACTTC. As protein: CASSLGGGLNEQYF.

V is TRBV4-3 and J is TRBJ2-5; 8 bases are a match to TRBD1. Germline CDR1 and CDR2: LGHNA and YSLEER. Trimming removed 0 bases from V and 5 bases from J; junction bases left unmatched: 11. The CDR3 is 17 amino acids. As DNA, the CDR3 is TGCGCCAGCAGCCAAGATTACCTTCAGGGGGCTGGGGAGACCCAGTACTTC. Protein: CASSQDYLQGAGETQYF.

The chain carries TRBV19 and TRBJ1-2; TRBD1 matches 7 bases. The CDR3 length is 13 residues. The germline CDR1 and CDR2 sequences are LNHDA and SQIVND (reference sequence). J lost 5 bases, V lost 6 bases, and 6 bases had no gene match. CDR3 bases: TGTGCCAGTAGCGCTCAGGGGGGTTATGGCTACACCTTC. This sequence encodes CASSAQGGYGYTF.

This clone was found once. This chain connects TRBV18 to TRBJ1-1, with 9 positions matching TRBD1. Germline-derived CDR1 and CDR2 are KGHSH and LQKENI. CDR3 length: 14 amino acids. V shed 3 bases, J shed 1 base, and the junction held 0 bases outside the gene matches. CDR3 region: CASSPGQGNTEAFF. In DNA, the CDR3 is TGTGCCAGCTCACCGGGACAGGGGAACACTGAAGCTTTCTTT.

J is TRBJ1-6 and V is TRBV2; unclear D gene. The germline V gene has CDR1 SNHLY and CDR2 FYNNEI. The CDR3 consists of 15 residues. The ends were cut back, 1 base at V and 9 bases at J, with 13 bases in the middle. The CDR3 loop reads CASSEGQVRASPLHF. CDR3 nucleotides: TGTGCCAGCAGTGAAGGGCAGGTGAGGGCTTCACCCCTCCACTTT.

A single count supports this clone. The rearrangement uses TRBV10-1 and TRBJ1-6; maybe TRBD1 (6 bases). There are 13 residues in the CDR3. Germline assignment: CDR1 WNHNN and CDR2 SYGVQD (reference sequence). V was trimmed by 5 bases and J by 7 bases, leaving 9 bases between them. CDR3: CASSQGYNSPLHF. Written as DNA, the CDR3 is TGCGCCAGCAGTCAGGGGTACAATTCACCCCTCCACTTT.

This rearrangement joins TRBV7-3 to TRBJ2-3; 10 bases line up with TRBD1. Per germline, CDR1 SGHTA and CDR2 FQGTGA. V lost 3 bases, J lost 2 bases, and 8 bases stayed unmatched. The CDR3 length is 17 residues. The DNA of the CDR3 is TGTGCCAGCAGCTTGACTGCCGGGACAGGGGCCACAGATACGCAGTATTTT. Encoded protein: CASSLTAGTGATDTQYF. The full variable domain, its missing parts supplied by reference TRBV7-3 and TRBJ2-3, is GAGVSQTPSNKVTEKGKYVELRCDPISGHTALYWYRQSLGQGPEFLIYFQGTGAADDSGLPNDRFFAVRPEGSVSTLKIQRTERGDSAVYLCASSLTAGTGATDTQYFGPGTRLTVL.

The V call is TRBV11-2, the J call TRBJ1-4; 11 positions match TRBD1. Germline CDR1 is SGHAT and CDR2 is FQNNGV. The CDR3 is made up of 15 amino acids. V trimming: 5 bases; J trimming: 8 bases; junction bases outside the gene matches: 7. CDR3 nucleotide sequence: TGTGCCAGCAGCAGCTATGGACAGGGGGCCGAAAAACTGTTTTTT. This gives the protein CASSSYGQGAEKLFF.

V is TRBV2 and J is TRBJ1-1; D not certain. V was pared by 7 bases and J by 1 base, with 13 bases between. This CDR3 spans 14 amino acids. Per germline, CDR1 SNHLY and CDR2 FYNNEI. The CDR3 coding sequence is TGTGCCAGCACTCTAAGGACTTCGAACACTGAAGCTTTCTTT. Translation gives CASTLRTSNTEAFF.

The chain couples TRBV3-1 (or the pseudogene TRBV3-2) to TRBJ2-7, with D perhaps matching TRBD1 (6 bases). There are 12 residues in the CDR3. Germline assignment: CDR1 LGHDT and CDR2 YNNKEL (reference sequence). Trimming pared 4 bases from V and 4 bases from J, leaving 8 bases between. The CDR3: CASSPDRYEQYF. The CDR3 DNA is TGTGCCAGCAGCCCAGACAGGTACGAGCAGTACTTC.

This rearrangement joins TRBV5-4 to TRBJ2-5; 8 nucleotides match TRBD1. Unmatched junction bases numbered 4, after V lost 2 bases and J lost 7 bases. This CDR3 region has 13 residues. Germline V gene lookup returns CDR1 SGHNT and CDR2 YYREEE (reference sequence). CDR3 DNA: TGTGCCAGCAGCTTTTGGGACAGGCCGACCCAGTACTTC. As protein: CASSFWDRPTQYF. Full variable domain (missing parts from reference TRBV5-4 and TRBJ2-5): ETGVTQSPTHLIKTRGQQVTLRCSSQSGHNTVSWYQQALGQGPQFIFQYYREEENGRGNFPPRFSGLQFPNYSSELNVNALELDDSALYLCASSFWDRPTQYFGPGTRLLVL.

The rearrangement links TRBV24-1 to TRBJ1-1, with a possible D match to TRBD1 (5 bases). The CDR3 consists of 13 residues. V lost 7 bases and J lost 10, with 18 bases in between. Germline assignment: CDR1 KGHDR and CDR2 SFDVKD. CDR3 DNA: TGTGCCACCAGCGATCGGGGGGGGTCTTCAGCTTTCTTT. Protein product: CATSDRGGSSAFF.

V usage is TRBV5-3 and J usage is TRBJ2-1; D is possibly TRBD1 (5 bases). TRBV5-3 has ORF status, its function being uncertain. Trimming cost V 1 base and J 4 bases, with 24 bases left between them. This CDR3 has 19 amino acids. The CDR3 nucleotides are TGTGCCAGAAGCTTGTTGAATGCCTGGCAGGGCGATCCTTACAATGAGCAGTTCTTC. The encoded protein is CARSLLNAWQGDPYNEQFF.

The chain recombines TRBV5-1 with TRBJ1-2, with a possible D match to TRBD1 (6 bases). Germline V gene data show CDR1 as SGHRS and CDR2 as YFSETQ. The CDR3 is 13 residues long. With 4 bases removed from V and 4 bases from J, the gap between germline ends came to 11 bases. The CDR3 region has the DNA TGCGCCAGCAGCCCAGAGACAGGCTATGGCTACACCTTC. Amino acids: CASSPETGYGYTF. Based on the CDR3 plus reference TRBV5-1 and TRBJ1-2, the full variable domain is KAGVTQTPRYLIKTRGQQVTLSCSPISGHRSVSWYQQTPGQGLQFLFEYFSETQRNKGNFPGRFSGRQFSNSRSEMNVSTLELGDSALYLCASSPETGYGYTFGSGTRLTVV.

The V and J genes are TRBV11-2 and TRBJ2-7; 7 positions agree with TRBD2. This CDR3 contains 16 residues. J gave up 0 bases and V 0 bases, and 5 bases lay outside the gene matches. Looked up from germline, CDR1 is SGHAT and CDR2 is FQNNGV. The CDR3 sequence is CASSLDQRGVSYEQYF. In nucleotides, the CDR3 is TGTGCCAGCAGCTTAGATCAGCGGGGCGTCTCCTACGAGCAGTACTTC.

V usage is TRBV10-3 and J usage is TRBJ2-7; 12 nucleotides line up with TRBD1. From germline, CDR1 is ENHRY and CDR2 SYGVKD. The CDR3 is made up of 16 amino acids. V was clipped by 2 bases and J by 9 bases; unmatched bases: 11. The DNA of the CDR3 is TGTGCCATCAGTGAGGGGACAGGGGGCATAATCACGGGGCAGTACTTC. It yields the protein CAISEGTGGIITGQYF.

This sequence joins TRBV5-1 and TRBJ1-2; 9 bases fit TRBD1. Per the germline V gene, CDR1 is SGHRS and CDR2 is YFSETQ. This CDR3 has 13 amino acids. J lost 6 bases, V lost 4 bases, and 4 bases had no gene match. CDR3 sequence reads: CASSRDRADGYTF. For the CDR3, the DNA is TGCGCCAGCAGCCGGGACAGGGCGGATGGCTACACCTTC.

The chain has TRBV3-1 (or the pseudogene TRBV3-2) and TRBJ2-2; TRBD1 agrees at 10 bases. The CDR3 sequence is 15 residues long. From germline, CDR1 is LGHDT and CDR2 YNNKEL (reference sequence). V shed 6 bases and J 3 bases; nucleotides not matched to a gene: 4. The CDR3 sequence: CASSHGTGDTGELFF. The CDR3, as DNA: TGTGCCAGCAGTCACGGGACAGGGGACACCGGGGAGCTGTTTTTT.

The rearrangement links TRBV5-4 to TRBJ2-7; D unclear. This CDR3 contains 14 residues. CDR1 SGHNT and CDR2 YYREEE come from the germline V gene (reference sequence). The V gene lost 0 bases and the J gene lost 2 bases, with 9 bases spanning the gap. The CDR3 DNA reads TGTGCCAGCAGCTTGGCCAGCGCAACCTACGAGCAGTACTTC. Its translation: CASSLASATYEQYF.

The chain joins TRBV2 to TRBJ1-1, with 9 bases aligning to TRBD1. The CDR3 is made up of 13 amino acids. Trimming took 6 bases from V and 7 from J; bases not matched to a gene: 6. CDR1 is SNHLY, CDR2 FYNNEI, per germline. The CDR3 DNA sequence: TGTGCCAGCAGCGTGGGACAGGGCGGTGAAGCTTTCTTT. Translated, it gives CASSVGQGGEAFF. The full variable domain, completed using reference TRBV2 and TRBJ1-1, is EPEVTQTPSHQVTQMGQEVILRCVPISNHLYFYWYRQILGQKVEFLVSFYNNEISEKSEIFDDQFSVERPDGSNFTLKIRSTKLEDSAMYFCASSVGQGGEAFFGQGTRLTVV.

J is TRBJ1-5 and V is TRBV4-1; TRBD1 aligns across 7 bases. V lost 8 bases, J lost 7 bases, and 8 bases stayed unmatched. The CDR3 is 13 amino acids. Germline-derived CDR1 and CDR2 are MGHRA and YSYEKL. The CDR3 DNA sequence: TGCGCCAGCGGAAGACAGGGTTCCCAGCCCCAGCATTTT. Encoded protein: CASGRQGSQPQHF.

This rearrangement joins TRBV4-3 to TRBJ2-2; 14 bases line up with TRBD2. The CDR3 loop spans 19 amino acids. Germline V lookup: CDR1 LGHNA, CDR2 YSLEER. The trim removed 1 base at V and 4 bases at J, leaving 8 bases unmatched. Written as DNA, the CDR3 is TGCGCCAGCAGCCAAGGGAGGACTAGCGGGGGGCGGCCCACCGGGGAGCTGTTTTTT. Its translation: CASSQGRTSGGRPTGELFF.

There are a few counts of this clone. The rearrangement uses TRBV6-2 or TRBV6-3 and TRBJ2-7; 9 positions match TRBD1. With 4 bases clipped from V and 0 bases from J, the junction kept 1 base outside the gene matches. CDR1 and CDR2 from the germline V gene are MNHEY and SVGEGT. The CDR3 is 14 residues long. CDR3 bases: TGTGCCAGCAGTTGGGGACAGGGCTCCTACGAGCAGTACTTC. Its translation: CASSWGQGSYEQYF.

This chain uses TRBV9 with TRBJ2-1; 7 nucleotides align to TRBD2. CDR1 is SGDLS and CDR2 is YYNGEE in the germline V gene. This CDR3 has 15 amino acids. The J segment lost 4 bases and the V segment lost 1 base, leaving 5 bases of the junction unmatched. CDR3 protein: CASSVLLGGYNEQFF. CDR3 nucleotide sequence: TGTGCCAGCAGCGTATTGTTGGGGGGGTACAATGAGCAGTTCTTC.

The genes are TRBV10-3 and TRBJ1-4; D is perhaps TRBD1 (6 bases). V was cut by 7 bases and J by 8 bases, with 14 bases left in between. CDR3 size: 13 residues. CDR1 is ENHRY and CDR2 is SYGVKD in the germline V gene. In DNA form, the CDR3 reads TGTGCCATCACCCGGGACATTGGGGAAAAACTGTTTTTT. The encoded protein is CAITRDIGEKLFF.

This clone showed up just once. The rearrangement joins TRBV20-1 to TRBJ1-2; possibly TRBD1 for D (6 bases). Germline V CDR1 and CDR2: DFQATT, SNEGSKA (reference sequence). Trimming pared 3 bases from V and 8 bases from J, leaving 22 bases between. This CDR3 comprises 15 residues. The DNA for the CDR3 is TGCAGTGCTAGTCCGGGACATAACCCTCAGCGGGGCTACACCTTC. It codes for CSASPGHNPQRGYTF.

The chain carries TRBV18 and TRBJ1-1; D is ambiguous. From germline, CDR1 is KGHSH and CDR2 LQKENI. This CDR3 region has 12 residues. The V and J ends lost 6 bases and 0 bases respectively, with 5 bases between them. The CDR3 nucleotides are TGTGCCAGCTCGAACTTGAACACTGAAGCTTTCTTT. Translation gives CASSNLNTEAFF.